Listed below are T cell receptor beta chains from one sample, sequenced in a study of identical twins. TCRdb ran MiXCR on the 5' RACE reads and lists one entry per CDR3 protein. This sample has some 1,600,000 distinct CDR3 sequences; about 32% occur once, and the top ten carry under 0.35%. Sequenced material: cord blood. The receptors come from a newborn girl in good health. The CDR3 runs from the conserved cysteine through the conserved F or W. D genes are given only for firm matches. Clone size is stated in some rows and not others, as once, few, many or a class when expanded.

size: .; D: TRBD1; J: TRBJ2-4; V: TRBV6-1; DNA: TGTGCCAGCAGTGGTCGGGACAGTTGGTCAGCCAAAAACATTCAGTACTTC; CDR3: CASSGRDSWSAKNIQYF
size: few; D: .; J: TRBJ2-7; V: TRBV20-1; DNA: TGCAGTGTTACTCCAGGCTACGAGCAGTACTTC; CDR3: CSVTPGYEQYF
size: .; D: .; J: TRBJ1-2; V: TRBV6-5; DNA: TGTGCCAGCACTCTACGGGAGTCCTATGGCTCCACCTTC; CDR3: CASTLRESYGSTF
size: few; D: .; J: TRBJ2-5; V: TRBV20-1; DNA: TGCAGTGCTAGAGGAGGGTCCAGGCTTCAAGAGACCCAGTACTTC; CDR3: CSARGGSRLQETQYF
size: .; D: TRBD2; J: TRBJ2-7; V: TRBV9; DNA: TGTGCCAGCAGCCCTCAGCGGGGAAACTCCTACAATGAGCAGTACTTC; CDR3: CASSPQRGNSYNEQYF
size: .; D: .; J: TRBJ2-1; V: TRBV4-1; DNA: TGCGCCAGCGGAACCAAAGCCGGCTCCTACAATGAGCAGTTCTTC; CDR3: CASGTKAGSYNEQFF
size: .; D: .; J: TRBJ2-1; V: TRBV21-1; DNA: TGTGCCAGCAGCAAAGGACTAGCGGGATGGGGAGAGCAGTTCTTC; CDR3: CASSKGLAGWGEQFF
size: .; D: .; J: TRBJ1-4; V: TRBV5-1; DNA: TGCGCCAGCAGCTTGGAGGCCCCCGGTGAAAAACTGTTTTTT; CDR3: CASSLEAPGEKLFF
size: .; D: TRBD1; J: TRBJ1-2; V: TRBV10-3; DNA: TGTGCCATGGAGACAGGGGGCTATGGCTACACCTTC; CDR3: CAMETGGYGYTF
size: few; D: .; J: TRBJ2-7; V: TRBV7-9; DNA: TGTGCCAGCAGCTTACCCCCACAGGTCAACGAGCAGTACTTC; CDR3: CASSLPPQVNEQYF
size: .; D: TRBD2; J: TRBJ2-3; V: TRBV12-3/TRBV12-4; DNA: TGTGCCAGCAGTTTACACGGGCGGGGGGGCCTTCGGTGGGGCACAGATACGCAGTATTTT; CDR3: CASSLHGRGGLRWGTDTQYF
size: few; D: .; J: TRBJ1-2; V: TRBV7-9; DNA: TGTGCCAGCAGCCCGATCGGGACCAACTATGGCTACACCTTC; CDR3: CASSPIGTNYGYTF
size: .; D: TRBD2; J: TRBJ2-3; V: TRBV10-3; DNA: TGTGCCATCACCGCTAGCGGGGGAGGTGATACGCAGTATTTT; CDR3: CAITASGGGDTQYF
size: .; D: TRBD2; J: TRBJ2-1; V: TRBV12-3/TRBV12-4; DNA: TGTGCCAGCAGTACTAGCGGGCCGACCTACAATGAGCAGTTCTTC; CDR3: CASSTSGPTYNEQFF
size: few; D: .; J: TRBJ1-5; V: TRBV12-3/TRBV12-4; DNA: TGTGCCAGCAGCACCGGGACGCCAAAATATAGCAATCAGCCCCAGCATTTT; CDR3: CASSTGTPKYSNQPQHF
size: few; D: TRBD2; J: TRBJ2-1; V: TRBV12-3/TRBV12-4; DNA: TGTGCCAGCAGTTTGCGGCTAGCGGGGGACCAGTTCTTC; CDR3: CASSLRLAGDQFF
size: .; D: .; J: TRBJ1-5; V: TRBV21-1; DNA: TGTGCCAGCAGCAAGAGCGGGTATAGCAATCAGCCCCAGCATTTT; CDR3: CASSKSGYSNQPQHF
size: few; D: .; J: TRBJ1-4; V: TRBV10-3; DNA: TGTGCCATCAGTGTAGGGTCTTCTAATGAAAAACTGTTTTTT; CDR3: CAISVGSSNEKLFF
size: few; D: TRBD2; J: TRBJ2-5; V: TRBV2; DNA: TGTGCCAGCAGTGAAGGGACTAGCGGCAAGACCCAGTACTTC; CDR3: CASSEGTSGKTQYF
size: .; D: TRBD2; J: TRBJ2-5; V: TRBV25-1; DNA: TGTGCCAGCGGTGAGGGTAGCGGGAGCGCCGGGGAGACCCAGTACTTC; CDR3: CASGEGSGSAGETQYF
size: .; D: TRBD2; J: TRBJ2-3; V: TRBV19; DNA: TGTGCCAGCACACCAACCCATAGCGGGAGCCCCGATGGTACGCAGTATTTT; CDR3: CASTPTHSGSPDGTQYF
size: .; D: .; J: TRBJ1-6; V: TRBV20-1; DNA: TGCAGTGCTAGTATACGGGGGATAAGGTCACCCCCCCACTTT; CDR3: CSASIRGIRSPPHF
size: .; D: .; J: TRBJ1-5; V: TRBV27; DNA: TGTGCCAGCAGGACAGGTTATCAGCCCCAGCATTTT; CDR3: CASRTGYQPQHF
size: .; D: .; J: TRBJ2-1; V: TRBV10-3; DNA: TGTGCCATCAGTCCCGTTCGGGGGAAGGGGGCCGATGAGCAGTTCTTC; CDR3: CAISPVRGKGADEQFF
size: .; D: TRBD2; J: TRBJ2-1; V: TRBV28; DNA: TGTGCCAGCACCGAGCCGACTAGCGGGATCCCCTGCCCCCCGAAAGGCTCCTACAATGGGCAGTTCTTC; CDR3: CASTEPTSGIPCPPKGSYNGQFF
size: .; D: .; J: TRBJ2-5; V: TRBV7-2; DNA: TGTGCCAGCAGCTTAGCGGTAGAGGGGCAAGAGACCCAGTACTTC; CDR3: CASSLAVEGQETQYF
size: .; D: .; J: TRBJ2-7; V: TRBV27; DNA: TGTGCCAGCGCCCTCGACCCCTGGGGATCGGGCGAGCAGTACTTC; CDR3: CASALDPWGSGEQYF
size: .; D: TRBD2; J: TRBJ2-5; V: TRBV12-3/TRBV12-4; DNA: TGTGCCAGCAGTTTTGGCCCAGCGGGGGGAGAGACCCAGTACTTC; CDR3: CASSFGPAGGETQYF
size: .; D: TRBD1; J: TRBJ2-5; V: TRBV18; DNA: TGTGCCAGCTCACCGGTAACAGGGGAAGAGACCCAGTACTTC; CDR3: CASSPVTGEETQYF
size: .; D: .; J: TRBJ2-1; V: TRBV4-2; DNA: TGTGCCAGCAGCCAAGATCCCCTAGCAGTGTTTTACAATGAGCAGTTCTTC; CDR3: CASSQDPLAVFYNEQFF
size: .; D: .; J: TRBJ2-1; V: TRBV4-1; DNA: TGCGCCAGCAGCCTCCACCCCTACAATGAGCAGTTCTTC; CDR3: CASSLHPYNEQFF
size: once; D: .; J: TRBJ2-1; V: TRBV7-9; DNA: TGTGCCAGCAGCCTCCAGGTACTAGCTGACTCCTACAATGAGCAGTTCTTC; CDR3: CASSLQVLADSYNEQFF
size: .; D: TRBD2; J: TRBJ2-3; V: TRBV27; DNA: TGTGCCAGCAGTCTTCGAGGCGGGAGGGCCACAGATACGCAGTATTTT; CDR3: CASSLRGGRATDTQYF
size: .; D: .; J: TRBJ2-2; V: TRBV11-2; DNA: TGTGCCAGCAGCTTAGACTTTTCGAACACCGGGGAGCTGTTTTTT; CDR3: CASSLDFSNTGELFF
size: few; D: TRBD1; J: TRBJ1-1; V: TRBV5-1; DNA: TGCGCCAGCAGCTTGGCTTTTCACTGGGGTTTGTTCGGACAGGAGAACACTGAAGCTTTCTTT; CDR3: CASSLAFHWGLFGQENTEAFF
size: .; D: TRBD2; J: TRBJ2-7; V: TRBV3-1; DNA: TGTGCCAGCCGGGCAGCGGGGACGTACTACGAGCAGTACTTC; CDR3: CASRAAGTYYEQYF
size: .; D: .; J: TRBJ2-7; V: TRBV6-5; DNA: TGTGCCAGCAGTTACGGCAGGGGAGACGAGCAGTACTTC; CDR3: CASSYGRGDEQYF
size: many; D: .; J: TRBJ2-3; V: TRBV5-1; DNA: TGCGCCAGCAGCGGAAGAATGAGTGCTTTACCCACAGATACGCAGTATTTT; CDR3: CASSGRMSALPTDTQYF
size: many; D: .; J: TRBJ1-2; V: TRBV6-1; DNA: TGTGCCAGCAGTGAAGACAGGGTGGGCGGCTACACCTTC; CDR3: CASSEDRVGGYTF
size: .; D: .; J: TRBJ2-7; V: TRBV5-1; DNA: TGCGCCAGCAGCTTGGCCCAGACGGACGAGCAGTACTTC; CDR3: CASSLAQTDEQYF
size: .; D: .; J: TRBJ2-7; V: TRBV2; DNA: TGTGCCAGCAGCCCTTATTCTAATGAGCAGTACTTC; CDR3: CASSPYSNEQYF
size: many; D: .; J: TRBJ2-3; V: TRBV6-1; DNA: TGTGCCAGCAGTGAAGTCCGCACAGATACGCAGTATTTT; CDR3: CASSEVRTDTQYF
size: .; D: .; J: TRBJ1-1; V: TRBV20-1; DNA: TGCAGTGCTATTCCAGGGGCCCGCACTGAAGCTTCCTTT; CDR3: CSAIPGARTEASF
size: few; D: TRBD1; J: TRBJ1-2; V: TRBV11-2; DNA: TGTGCCAGCAGCTTGCAGGCAGGGGGCTTCTATGGCTACACCTTC; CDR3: CASSLQAGGFYGYTF
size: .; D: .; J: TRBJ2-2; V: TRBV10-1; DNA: TGCGCCAGCATACGAAGAGGGGAGTCGAACACCGGGGAGCTGTTTTTT; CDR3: CASIRRGESNTGELFF
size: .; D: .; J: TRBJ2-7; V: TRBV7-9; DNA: TGTGCCAGCAGCTTAGTTGAACGCTACGAGCAGTACTTC; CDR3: CASSLVERYEQYF
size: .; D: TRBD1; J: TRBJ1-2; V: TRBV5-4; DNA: TGTGCCAGCAGCTATGGACAGGTCGGCTACACCTTC; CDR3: CASSYGQVGYTF
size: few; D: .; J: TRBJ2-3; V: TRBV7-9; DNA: TGTGCCAGCAGCTTGCCGTTAGGTCCCGGCGAGAGCACAGATACGCAGTATTTT; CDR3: CASSLPLGPGESTDTQYF
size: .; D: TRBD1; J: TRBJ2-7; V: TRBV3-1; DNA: TGTGCCAGCAGCCATACCGACAGGGTCAATGAGCAGTACTTC; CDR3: CASSHTDRVNEQYF
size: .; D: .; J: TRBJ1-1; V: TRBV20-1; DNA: TGCAGTGCTAGGGTACAGGTTGTAGAAGCTTTCTTT; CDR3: CSARVQVVEAFF
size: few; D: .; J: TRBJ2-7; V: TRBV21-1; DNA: TGTGCCAGCAGCAGGACAACTAGCGGGAAGTACGAGCAGTACTTC; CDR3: CASSRTTSGKYEQYF
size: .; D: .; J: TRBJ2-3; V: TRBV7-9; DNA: TGTGCCAGCAGCTTGGGGCCGAGCACATATACGCAGTATTTT; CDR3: CASSLGPSTYTQYF
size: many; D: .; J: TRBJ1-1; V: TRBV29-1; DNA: TGCAGCTTCAGGTCGGGGACGGTCATGAACACTGAAGCTTTCTTT; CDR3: CSFRSGTVMNTEAFF